This T cell receptor (beta chain) was obtained from a study of T cells in Graves' hyperthyroidism and ophthalmopathy. Findings and limits, study-wide: Ophthalmopathy and stable hyperthyroidism were told apart by a 13 V-J model.

Amplification of TCR beta CDR3 regions was performed using RNA transcripts as template. With the HTBI primer set, the TCR CDR3 went through a first round of RT-PCR. TCRdb analysed the multiplex PCR reads with MiXCR anew, one entry per CDR3 protein. The data hold over 400,000 distinct CDR3 sequences, with 22% observed a single time. Remarks on this clonotype: Antigen specificity is unknown.

V dropped 5 bases and J dropped 1 base, with 14 bases sitting between them. Germline CDR1 SEHNR, CDR2 FQNEAQ (reference sequence). CDR3 length equals 15 residues. Enrolled ophthalmopathy patients presented with a Clinical Activity Score of at least 3, a NOSPECS grade of at least 4, and disease duration under 3 months. Thyroid ultrasound, orbital computed tomography, clinical symptoms, and serum thyroxine and TRAb underpinned diagnoses. The sequence came from a woman in her 70s with Graves' ophthalmopathy. The chain links TRBV7-9 to TRBJ1-1, with D possibly being TRBD1 (5 bases). Source material: blood. The CDR3 loop is CASSTEEGRNTEAFF. The CDR3 region has the DNA TGTGCCAGCAGCACAGAAGAGGGACGGAACACTGAAGCTTTCTTT.